This T cell receptor beta chain comes out of a study of early T cells in non-severe SARS-CoV-2 infection. This clonotype was seen only a few times. The CDR3 runs 14 residues. CDR1 is SEHNR, CDR2 FQNEAQ, per germline (reference sequence). V was cut by 7 bases and J by 3 bases, with 15 bases left in between. Attached unique molecular identifiers marked individual cDNA molecules. TCRdb used MiXCR to reprocess the 5' RACE reads, holding one entry per CDR3 protein. Altogether about 83,000 distinct CDR3 sequences are present, 9% to 15% being singletons, with the ten largest covering 5% to 8%. The sequencing input was whole blood. V and J are TRBV7-9 and TRBJ1-1; the D is unclear. This clonotype was sampled from an adult who was a healthcare worker with PCR-confirmed SARS-CoV-2 infection or an uninfected control (not recorded which). This CDR3 reads CASTIRGGHTEAFF. The CDR3 DNA reads as TGTGCCAGCACCATCCGTGGAGGGCACACTGAAGCTTTCTTT.